Reported below is one T cell receptor beta chain. These data belong to a study of blood T cell repertoires in COVID-19. In the study overall: Specimens from acute and convalescent COVID-19 originated in the United States, Italy and Spain. PBMCs, B-cell-depleted T cells, or T cells provided the cDNA or gDNA that made up the material.

Assay: immunoSEQ multiplex PCR; the TCRdb copy retains only in-frame clones and omits some. Of under 250,000 clones detected, approximately 84% appear once; the ten largest clones hold more than 9%. The specimen sequenced was peripheral blood. The clonotype originates from a man aged 50-60 years with COVID-19, enrolled during active disease.

The CDR3 DNA follows: TGTGCCAGTAGTATATCGGGGACAGGGCGCGGCGAGCAGTACTTC. The encoded protein is CASSISGTGRGEQYF. The chain employs TRBV19 and TRBJ2-7; 9 nucleotides match TRBD1. V was clipped by 2 bases and J by 6 bases; unmatched bases: 8. This CDR3 is 15 amino acids long. Germline V gene lookup returns CDR1 LNHDA and CDR2 SQIVND (reference sequence).